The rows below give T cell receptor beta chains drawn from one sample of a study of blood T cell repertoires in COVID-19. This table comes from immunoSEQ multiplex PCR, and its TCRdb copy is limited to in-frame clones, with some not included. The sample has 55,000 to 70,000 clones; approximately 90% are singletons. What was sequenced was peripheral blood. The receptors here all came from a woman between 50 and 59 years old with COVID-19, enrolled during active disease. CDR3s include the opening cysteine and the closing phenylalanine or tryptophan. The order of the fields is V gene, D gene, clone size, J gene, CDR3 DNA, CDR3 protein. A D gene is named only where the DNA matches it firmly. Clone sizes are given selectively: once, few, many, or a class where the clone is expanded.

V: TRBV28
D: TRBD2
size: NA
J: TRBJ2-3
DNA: TGTGCCAGCAGCCTTACGGGAGGGCCGGATACGCAGTATTTT
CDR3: CASSLTGGPDTQYF

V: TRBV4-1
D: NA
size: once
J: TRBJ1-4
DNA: TGCGCCAGCAGCCAAGGCCCAGCGGTAGGTGAAAAACTGTTTTTT
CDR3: CASSQGPAVGEKLFF

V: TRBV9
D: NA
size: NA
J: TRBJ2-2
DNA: TGTGCCAGCAGCGTATCTTACCTTAGCCCAGACCTGAACACCGGGGAGCTGTTTTTT
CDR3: CASSVSYLSPDLNTGELFF

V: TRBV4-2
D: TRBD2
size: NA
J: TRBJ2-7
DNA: TGTGCCAGCAGCCAAGCGGGTTTGACTAGCGGGATCGAGCAGTACTTC
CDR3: CASSQAGLTSGIEQYF

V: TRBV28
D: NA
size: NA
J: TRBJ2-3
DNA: TGTGCCAGCAGTGAGGGACTGGACACTTCCACAGATACGCAGTATTTT
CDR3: CASSEGLDTSTDTQYF

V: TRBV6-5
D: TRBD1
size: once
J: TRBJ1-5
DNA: TGTGCCAGCAGCCGGGACAGGGACAATCAGCCCCAGCATTTT
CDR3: CASSRDRDNQPQHF

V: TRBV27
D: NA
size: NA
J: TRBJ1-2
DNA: TGTGCCAGCAGTCGCGACGGGTCCTATGGCTACACCTTC
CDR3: CASSRDGSYGYTF

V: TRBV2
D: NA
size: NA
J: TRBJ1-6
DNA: TGTGCCAGCAGTCCTGGGGGGGGGACGACACCCCTCCACTTT
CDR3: CASSPGGGTTPLHF

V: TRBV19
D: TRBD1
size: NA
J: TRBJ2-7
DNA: TGTGCCAGTAGATCCCTGGGACAGGCCTACGAGCAGTACTTC
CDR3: CASRSLGQAYEQYF

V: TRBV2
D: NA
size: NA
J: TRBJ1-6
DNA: TGTGCCAGCAGTGCGACTCAGCGAAATTCACCCCTCCACTTT
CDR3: CASSATQRNSPLHF

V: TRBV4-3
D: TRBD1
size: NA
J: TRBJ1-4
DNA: TGCGCCAGCAGGAGGGGGCAGAGTAATGAAAAACTGTTTTTT
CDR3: CASRRGQSNEKLFF

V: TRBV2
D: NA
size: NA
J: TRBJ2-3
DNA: TGTGCCAGCAGTATGCCCCGAGGGCCGCAGTATTTT
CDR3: CASSMPRGPQYF

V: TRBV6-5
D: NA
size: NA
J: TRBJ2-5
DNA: TGTGCCAGCAGTTACTCGAGAATCCAAGAGACCCAGTACTTC
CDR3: CASSYSRIQETQYF

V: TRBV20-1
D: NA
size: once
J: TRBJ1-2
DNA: TGCAGTGCTAGTGACAGGTCCGCGGGCTATGGCTACACCTTC
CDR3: CSASDRSAGYGYTF

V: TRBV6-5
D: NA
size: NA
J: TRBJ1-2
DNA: TGTGCCAGCACCGTGGGGCGCGACTATGGCTACACCTTC
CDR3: CASTVGRDYGYTF

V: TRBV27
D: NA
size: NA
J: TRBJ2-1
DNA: TGTGCCAGCAGTTCCCCTTTCCGTGAGCAGTTCTTC
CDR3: CASSSPFREQFF

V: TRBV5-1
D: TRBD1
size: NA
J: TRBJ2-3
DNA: TGCGCCAGCAGCCCGATCACAGGGGGAACAGATACGCAGTATTTT
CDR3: CASSPITGGTDTQYF

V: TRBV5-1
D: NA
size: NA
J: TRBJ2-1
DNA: TGCGCCAGCACCCCCGGAGGCATTTACAATGAGCAGTTCTTC
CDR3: CASTPGGIYNEQFF

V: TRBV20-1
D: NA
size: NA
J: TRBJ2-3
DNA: TGCAGTGCTAGAGATACTGGTATGCACTATTTT
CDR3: CSARDTGMHYF

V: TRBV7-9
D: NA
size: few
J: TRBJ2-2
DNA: TGTGCCAGCAGCCTCATGGCAGGGAACACCGGGGAGCTGTTTTTT
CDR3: CASSLMAGNTGELFF

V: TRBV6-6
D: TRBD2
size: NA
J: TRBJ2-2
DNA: TGTGCCAGCAGTTCCCGGACTAGCGGGACGGGCGGGGAGCTGTTTTTT
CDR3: CASSSRTSGTGGELFF

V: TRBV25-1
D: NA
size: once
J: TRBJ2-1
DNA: TGTGCCAGCAGTGAGGAGAGACTGCTTTATGTGAATGAGCAGTTCTTC
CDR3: CASSEERLLYVNEQFF

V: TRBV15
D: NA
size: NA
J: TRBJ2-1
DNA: TGTGCCACCAGCGGCCGCTGGACATTGCTGAGCAATGAGCAGTTCTTC
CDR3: CATSGRWTLLSNEQFF

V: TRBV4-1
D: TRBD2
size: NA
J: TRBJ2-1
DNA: TGCGCCAGCAGCCAAGGCGGGGGGAGAAAGTATAATGAGCAGTTCTTC
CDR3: CASSQGGGRKYNEQFF

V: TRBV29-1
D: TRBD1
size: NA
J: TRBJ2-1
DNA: TGCAGCGTTAAACCGGGACAGGCGGCCTCTATAGAGCAGTTCTTC
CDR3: CSVKPGQAASIEQFF

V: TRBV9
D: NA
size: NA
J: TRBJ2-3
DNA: TGTGCCAGCAGCGTGTCGGGGGGCACAGATACGCAGTATTTT
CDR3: CASSVSGGTDTQYF